The rows below give T cell receptor beta chains drawn from one sample of a study of cytomegalovirus exposure and HLA in healthy donors. Profiling relied on immunoSEQ multiplex PCR, and the TCRdb table lists in-frame clones only, not all of them. Of 160,000 or so clones listed, roughly four fifths are singletons. Sequencing was performed on PBMCs. Source of these receptors: a female donor in good health and CMV-seronegative. The CDR3 runs from the conserved cysteine through the conserved F or W. The D gene is left open where the match is weak. The size of a clone is reported for some rows only, either as once, few or many, or as a class for expanded clones.

>-|TRBV5-6|TRBJ2-7|-
CASSRDNYEQYF
TGTGCCAGCAGCCGGGACAACTACGAGCAGTACTTC
>-|TRBV6-5|TRBJ2-2|-
CASSYATGTGELFF
TGTGCCAGCAGTTACGCAACAGGGACCGGGGAGCTGTTTTTT
>-|TRBV7-2|TRBJ1-4|-
CASSPAGNEKLFF
TGTGCCAGCAGCCCGGCGGGGAATGAAAAACTGTTTTTT
>-|TRBV5-1|TRBJ2-6|-
CASSLGSGANGLTF
TGCGCCAGCAGCTTGGGTTCTGGGGCCAACGGCCTGACTTTC
>-|TRBV6-5|TRBJ1-1|-
CASSSQGNTEAFF
TGTGCCAGCAGTTCCCAGGGGAACACTGAAGCTTTCTTT
>TRBD1|TRBV7-6|TRBJ1-3|few
CASSPTGSGNTIYF
TGTGCCAGCAGCCCGACAGGGTCTGGAAACACCATATATTTT
>TRBD1|TRBV9|TRBJ2-7|-
CASTPGTGTEQYF
TGTGCCAGCACCCCCGGGACAGGTACCGAGCAGTACTTC
>-|TRBV4-2|TRBJ1-2|-
CASSQEITGHFYGYTF
TGTGCCAGCAGCCAAGAGATAACAGGGCATTTCTATGGCTACACCTTC
>-|TRBV10-3|TRBJ1-1|-
CAIRGGTEAFF
TGTGCCATCAGGGGGGGCACTGAAGCTTTCTTT
>-|TRBV4-2|TRBJ1-2|once
CASSQVGANYGYTF
TGTGCCAGCAGCCAAGTAGGGGCGAACTATGGCTACACCTTC
>-|TRBV11-2|TRBJ2-7|-
CASSFGQSAEQYF
TGTGCCAGCAGCTTCGGACAGTCAGCCGAGCAGTACTTC
>TRBD1|TRBV7-9|TRBJ1-4|-
CASSLGDRENEKLFF
TGTGCCAGCAGCTTAGGGGACAGGGAAAATGAAAAACTGTTTTTT
>TRBD2|TRBV2|TRBJ2-7|-
CASSEIAGGSYEQYF
TGTGCCAGCAGTGAAATAGCGGGAGGGTCCTACGAGCAGTACTTC
>-|TRBV2|TRBJ2-5|-
CASGGAGVGETQYF
TGTGCCAGCGGGGGGGCGGGGGTAGGGGAGACCCAGTACTTC
>TRBD1|TRBV7-3|TRBJ2-7|-
CASSSPDRGNYEQYF
TGTGCCAGCAGCTCCCCGGACAGGGGAAACTACGAGCAGTACTTC
>-|TRBV27|TRBJ2-2|-
CASSMRPGRGTGELFF
TGTGCCAGCAGTATGCGACCTGGGCGTGGGACCGGGGAGCTGTTTTTT
>-|TRBV4-1|TRBJ1-2|-
CASSQDPLAGYGYTF
TGCGCCAGCAGCCAAGATCCCTTAGCGGGTTATGGCTACACCTTC
>TRBD1|TRBV7-2|TRBJ1-1|few
CASSLSQGGAGIAFF
TGTGCCAGCAGCTTATCACAGGGGGGCGCAGGTATAGCTTTCTTT
>-|TRBV4-3|TRBJ2-7|-
CASSQDPQGRRDEQYF
TGCGCCAGCAGCCAAGATCCGCAGGGCCGGAGGGACGAGCAGTACTTC
>-|TRBV29-1|TRBJ2-6|-
CSARGNGANVLTF
TGCAGCGCTAGGGGAAATGGGGCCAACGTCCTGACTTTC
>TRBD1|TRBV15|TRBJ2-1|-
CATSRVRGQGPNEQFF
TGTGCCACCAGCAGAGTTAGGGGACAGGGGCCCAATGAGCAGTTCTTC
>TRBD2|TRBV7-2|TRBJ2-7|-
CASRDSGRARREQYF
TGTGCCAGCCGGGATAGCGGGAGGGCCCGGCGAGAGCAGTACTTC
>-|TRBV19|TRBJ2-1|once
CASNIRGAAPYNEQFF
TGTGCCAGTAACATCCGGGGGGCCGCTCCCTACAATGAGCAGTTCTTC
>-|TRBV6-6|TRBJ2-2|-
CASSYSRDSNTGELFF
TGTGCCAGCAGTTACTCGCGGGACTCGAACACCGGGGAGCTGTTTTTT
>TRBD1|TRBV5-1|TRBJ2-5|-
CASSSGTGAETQYF
TGCGCCAGCAGCTCCGGGACAGGGGCAGAGACCCAGTACTTC
>TRBD1|TRBV9|TRBJ1-3|few
CASSPGQGPDSGNTIYF
TGTGCCAGCAGCCCAGGACAGGGCCCAGACTCTGGAAACACCATATATTTT
>TRBD1|TRBV6-6|TRBJ1-1|-
CASSRRTGGTEAFF
TGTGCCAGCAGTCGACGGACAGGGGGGACTGAAGCTTTCTTT
>TRBD1|TRBV7-8|TRBJ2-7|-
CASSLGPGLGQGLEQYF
TGTGCCAGCAGCTTAGGGCCCGGGTTGGGACAGGGGCTCGAGCAGTACTTC
>TRBD2|TRBV5-1|TRBJ2-5|-
CASSQPGTSGKREQYF
TGCGCCAGCAGCCAGCCCGGGACTAGCGGGAAAAGAGAGCAGTACTTC
>-|TRBV19|TRBJ2-7|-
CASSIDGGYEQYF
TGTGCCAGTAGTATAGATGGGGGGTACGAGCAGTACTTC
>-|TRBV7-3|TRBJ2-7|-
CASSRGLDGEQYF
TGTGCCAGCAGCCGAGGGCTGGACGGCGAGCAGTACTTC
>-|TRBV18|TRBJ2-7|-
CASSPIRQSYEQYF
TGTGCCAGCTCACCAATTCGACAGAGCTACGAGCAGTACTTC
>-|TRBV5-1|TRBJ1-3|-
CASRRTESGNTIYF
TGCGCCAGCAGACGGACAGAGTCTGGAAACACCATATATTTT
>-|TRBV4-2|TRBJ1-5|few
CASSQQGNQPQHF
TGTGCCAGCAGCCAGCAGGGGAATCAGCCCCAGCATTTT
>TRBD1|TRBV5-5|TRBJ1-2|-
CASSLDLGGNYGYTF
TGTGCCAGCAGCTTGGATTTAGGGGGCAACTATGGCTACACCTTC
>-|TRBV2|TRBJ1-1|once
CASRGEGSNTEAFF
TGTGCCAGCAGGGGGGAGGGAAGTAACACTGAAGCTTTCTTT
>TRBD2|TRBV10-3|TRBJ2-1|-
CAISASGRVDEQFF
TGTGCCATCAGTGCTAGCGGGAGGGTGGATGAGCAGTTCTTC
>-|TRBV7-2|TRBJ2-7|-
CASSSQRLLYEQYF
TGTGCCAGCAGCTCTCAGCGATTACTGTACGAGCAGTACTTC
>-|TRBV7-2|TRBJ1-5|-
CATRAGGLNQPQHF
TGTGCCACCCGGGCGGGGGGCCTCAATCAGCCCCAGCATTTT
>-|TRBV2|TRBJ1-5|-
CASSVQGGGSQPQHF
TGTGCCAGCAGTGTGCAGGGAGGGGGGAGCCAGCCCCAGCATTTT
>TRBD2|TRBV7-8|TRBJ2-3|few
CASSLLLAGTSTDTQYF
TGTGCCAGCAGCCTATTACTAGCGGGAACTAGCACAGATACGCAGTATTTT
>-|TRBV7-9|TRBJ2-7|-
CASSQGDEQYF
TGTGCCAGCAGCCAAGGGGACGAGCAGTACTTC
>TRBD1|TRBV7-6|TRBJ1-4|-
CASSSRQGRNEKLFF
TGTGCCAGCAGTTCCCGACAGGGCCGGAATGAAAAACTGTTTTTT
>-|TRBV9|TRBJ2-2|once
CASSAYPTGTGELFF
TGTGCCAGCAGCGCCTACCCTACAGGGACCGGGGAGCTGTTTTTT
>-|TRBV5-1|TRBJ2-2|-
CASSLAWQNTGELFF
TGCGCCAGCAGCTTGGCGTGGCAGAACACCGGGGAGCTGTTTTTT
>TRBD2|TRBV11-3|TRBJ2-5|-
CASSLGGAREETQYF
TGTGCCAGCAGCCTCGGGGGGGCCCGTGAGGAGACCCAGTACTTC